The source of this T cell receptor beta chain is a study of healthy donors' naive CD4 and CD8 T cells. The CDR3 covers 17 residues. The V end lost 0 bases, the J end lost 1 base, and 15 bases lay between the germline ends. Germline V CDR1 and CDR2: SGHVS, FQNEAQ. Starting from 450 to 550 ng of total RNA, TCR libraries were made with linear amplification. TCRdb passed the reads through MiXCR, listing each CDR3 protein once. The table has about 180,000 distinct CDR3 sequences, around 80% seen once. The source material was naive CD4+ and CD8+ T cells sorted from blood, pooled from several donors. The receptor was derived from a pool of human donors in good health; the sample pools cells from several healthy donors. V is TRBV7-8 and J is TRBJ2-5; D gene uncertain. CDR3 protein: CASSLALRLGVQETQYF. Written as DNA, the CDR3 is TGTGCCAGCAGCTTAGCGTTGCGGCTTGGGGTCCAAGAGACCCAGTACTTC.